Here is one T cell receptor (beta chain) with its context. Its antigen has not been determined. No base-level quality is on record; no much larger clone is a single base apart. These data belong to a study of cytotoxic CD8 clonotypes in ibrutinib-treated CLL (dated by TCRdb to the early 2020s). Looking at the study overall: The cohort had some eleven relapsed/refractory and around 15 treatment-naive patients; some 17 were IGHV unmutated. Partial responses were observed in some 24 patients and complete responses in 2; after a median follow-up of roughly 72 months, remission was maintained in 15 or so patients and progression was observed in about twelve. Response samples were obtained after a median of approximately twelve months of treatment, with a range of about 6 to 40 months. On average, each sample yielded roughly 260,000 productive templates and roughly 95,000 productive rearrangements. Of the approximately 86 participants in the trial, 25 to 30 had longitudinal samples available. Cryopreserved peripheral blood mononuclear cells were collected at three points: before therapy, at response, and at either sustained remission or disease progression. Patients were still on ibrutinib when every remission and progressive disease sample was collected. On the study overall, not on this receptor specifically: Public clonotypes were rare and either shrank or stayed stable during treatment, and the rise in clonality at ibrutinib response reflected expansion of private clonotypes. Lymph node repertoires were not examined, and the timing of sampling was not matched between patients in sustained remission and those whose disease progressed. Baseline clonality exceeded that of age-matched healthy donors and correlated strongly with circulating CD8+ T-cell counts. Clonality increased at ibrutinib response, stayed stable in sustained remission, and fell back toward baseline at progression.

The goal of deep resolution MiSeq sequencing was a depth between 1 in 1 million and 1 in 200,000 T cells, and coverage averaged 10x per clonotype. The immunoSEQ hsTCRB Kit was used to generate TCR beta libraries. The study's own analysis went as follows. ImmunoSEQ Data Assistant and ImmunoSEQ Analyzer were used for data analysis, and V, D and J genes were assigned according to IMGT definitions. Clonality was computed as one minus normalized Shannon entropy of productive rearrangement frequencies, ranging from 0 to 1. Only overrepresented clonotypes making up at least 0.05% of each patient's repertoire were included in the public clonotype analysis. Approximately 13 age-matched healthy donor repertoires from immuneACCESS served as clonality controls. In TCRdb, the immuneACCESS table is reduced to in-frame sequences with V and J assigned. These tables do not hold every clone; where another copy was compared, an unresolved V gene accounts for under half, and the others remain unexplained. The V and J calls and clone size were taken over from that table, and D and trimming were inferred from the DNA. A total of about 160,000 clones appear in this sample, more than 65% of them only once. Of the sample, 2% to 2.5% is held by the ten largest clones.

V and J are trimmed by 0 bases and 4 bases, and the gene matches miss 8 bases of the junction. CDR1 is given as LGHNA and CDR2 as YSLEER, both from the germline V gene. The CDR3, from cysteine to phenylalanine, totals 18 residues. CDR3 DNA only is kept here, 54 bases in frame from base 1. The time point label on this specimen signifies: 12 months on ibrutinib. For TCR beta library preparation, around 2 micrograms of genomic DNA were isolated from cryopreserved PBMCs. High-throughput TCR beta sequencing was performed on longitudinal blood samples from CLL patients receiving ibrutinib monotherapy. Patients were enrolled in a phase 2 open-label single-center ibrutinib monotherapy trial.

The rearrangement joined TRBV4-3 to TRBJ2-1; a stretch of 11 junction bases matches TRBD2. The receptor's source is a human donor with chronic lymphocytic leukemia. The sequences come from PBMCs, collected after 12 months of ibrutinib treatment. The bases read TGCGCCAGCAGCCAAGAATCGGAGACTAGCGGGGCTTACAATGAGCAGTTCTTC. It is translated as CASSQESETSGAYNEQFF.